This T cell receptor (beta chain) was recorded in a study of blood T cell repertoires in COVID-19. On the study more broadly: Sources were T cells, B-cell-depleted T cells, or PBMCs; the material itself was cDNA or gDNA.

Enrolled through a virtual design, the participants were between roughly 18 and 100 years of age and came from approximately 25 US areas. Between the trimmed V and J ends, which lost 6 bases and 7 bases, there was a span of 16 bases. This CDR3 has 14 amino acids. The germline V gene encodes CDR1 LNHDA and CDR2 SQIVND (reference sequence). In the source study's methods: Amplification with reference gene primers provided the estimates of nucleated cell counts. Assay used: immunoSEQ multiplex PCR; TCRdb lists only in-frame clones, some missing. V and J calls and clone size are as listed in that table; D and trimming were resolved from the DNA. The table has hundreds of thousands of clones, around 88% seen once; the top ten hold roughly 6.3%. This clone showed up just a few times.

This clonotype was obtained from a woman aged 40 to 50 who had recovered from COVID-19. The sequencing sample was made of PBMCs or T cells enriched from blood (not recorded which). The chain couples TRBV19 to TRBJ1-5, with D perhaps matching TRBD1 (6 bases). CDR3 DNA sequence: TGTGCCAGTAGCCGAGGGGGAAGCAGGCAGCCCCAGCATTTT. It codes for CASSRGGSRQPQHF.